These T cell receptor beta chains were read from a single sample in a study of neurological immune-mediated disorders. TCRdb itself ran the 5' RACE reads through MiXCR, one entry per CDR3 protein. This table holds some 89,000 distinct CDR3 sequences, 4.3% found once. Sequenced material: PBMCs. All receptors derive from a woman aged 60-75 years with multiple sclerosis. Both conserved end residues are trimmed from each CDR3. Each record gives: V gene, CDR3 protein.

v_call: TRBV3-1; cdr3_aa: ASSQGGGAYEQY
v_call: TRBV5-1; cdr3_aa: ASSNRQGHEQY
v_call: TRBV7-2; cdr3_aa: ASSLAFGETQY
v_call: TRBV5-6; cdr3_aa: ASSSYKGSYNSPLH
v_call: TRBV5-1; cdr3_aa: ASSTGQTGGSPLH
v_call: TRBV5-1; cdr3_aa: ASSLGRRPSSYEQY
v_call: TRBV3-1; cdr3_aa: ASSLPGVYGYT
v_call: TRBV14; cdr3_aa: ASSQDGNSPLH
v_call: TRBV5-1; cdr3_aa: ASRERGGVFQETQY
v_call: TRBV5-1; cdr3_aa: ASRGTANTGELF
v_call: TRBV20-1; cdr3_aa: SAREKGTGGGYT
v_call: TRBV6-2/TRBV6-3; cdr3_aa: ASSFGGTGAYEQY
v_call: TRBV3-1; cdr3_aa: ASSRGQESRT
v_call: TRBV12-3/TRBV12-4; cdr3_aa: ASRPSGGPNEKLF
v_call: TRBV10-3; cdr3_aa: AISESTDEAF
v_call: TRBV11-2; cdr3_aa: ASSLWQGSSYEQY
v_call: TRBV5-1; cdr3_aa: ASSLDGGVAYEQY
v_call: TRBV20-1; cdr3_aa: SAAIPGPQETQY
v_call: TRBV12-3/TRBV12-4; cdr3_aa: ASSLSGGAGTEAF
v_call: TRBV20-1; cdr3_aa: SGDPHGSIQETQY
v_call: TRBV5-1; cdr3_aa: ASSLTSTNEKLF
v_call: TRBV12-3/TRBV12-4; cdr3_aa: ASSLRGREDTQY
v_call: TRBV6-5; cdr3_aa: AILGGPGEAF
v_call: TRBV7-9; cdr3_aa: ASSPRLQGIGNTEAF
v_call: TRBV15; cdr3_aa: ATSMGSEQF
v_call: TRBV21-1; cdr3_aa: ASSKDQDNPRSNTEAF
v_call: TRBV4-1; cdr3_aa: ASSPLAGSSSEQY
v_call: TRBV20-1; cdr3_aa: SAVGEGRVNYGYT
v_call: TRBV10-3; cdr3_aa: AISERQGNYGYT
v_call: TRBV14; cdr3_aa: ASSLDSGGAAINEQF
v_call: TRBV20-1; cdr3_aa: SAPAWDRWGDTQY
v_call: TRBV3-1; cdr3_aa: ASSPKGGGRGEQF
v_call: TRBV7-2; cdr3_aa: ASSLGGGTNGYT
v_call: TRBV28; cdr3_aa: ASSERQGATQNYGYT
v_call: TRBV18; cdr3_aa: ASSPKQGGEQY
v_call: TRBV5-1; cdr3_aa: ACQPGYRNTEAF
v_call: TRBV12-3/TRBV12-4; cdr3_aa: ASSLRASGGYNEQF
v_call: TRBV7-8; cdr3_aa: ASSGSRGETQY
v_call: TRBV2; cdr3_aa: ASSEADQRTSTIY
v_call: TRBV20-1; cdr3_aa: SALQGATLPIGYT
v_call: TRBV3-1; cdr3_aa: ASRGFAGQF
v_call: TRBV5-1; cdr3_aa: ASSLGPQDTGELF
v_call: TRBV7-2; cdr3_aa: ASSFYKGTEAF
v_call: TRBV12-3/TRBV12-4; cdr3_aa: ASSKTGWNTEAF
v_call: TRBV30; cdr3_aa: ASGLERAEAF
v_call: TRBV4-2; cdr3_aa: ASSQESSGGAHNEQF
v_call: TRBV12-3/TRBV12-4; cdr3_aa: ASRTGVPLGSDEQF
v_call: TRBV20-1; cdr3_aa: SAEPNLGGSPLH
v_call: TRBV5-3; cdr3_aa: ARSLGTVEKLF
v_call: TRBV20-1; cdr3_aa: SARGAGGAF
v_call: TRBV7-9; cdr3_aa: ASTRKDSGNTEAF
v_call: TRBV6-1; cdr3_aa: ASSERGRNSPLH
v_call: TRBV5-1; cdr3_aa: ASSLRQQNTGELF
v_call: TRBV29-1; cdr3_aa: SVVRQGTAEEAF
v_call: TRBV6-5; cdr3_aa: ASSTGQNNEKLF
v_call: TRBV25-1; cdr3_aa: ASSGGTGTNGYT
v_call: TRBV12-3/TRBV12-4; cdr3_aa: ASSLTRPGELF
v_call: TRBV28; cdr3_aa: ASMVLGEQY
v_call: TRBV7-2; cdr3_aa: ASSPGNSPLH